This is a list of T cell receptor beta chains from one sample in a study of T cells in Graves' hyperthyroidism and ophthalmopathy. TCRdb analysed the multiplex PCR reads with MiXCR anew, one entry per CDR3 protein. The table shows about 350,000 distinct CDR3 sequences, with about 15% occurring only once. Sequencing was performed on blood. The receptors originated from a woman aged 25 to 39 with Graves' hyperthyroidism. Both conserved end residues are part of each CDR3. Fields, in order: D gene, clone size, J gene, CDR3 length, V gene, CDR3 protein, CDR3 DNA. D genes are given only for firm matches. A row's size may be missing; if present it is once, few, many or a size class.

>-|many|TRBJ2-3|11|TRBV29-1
CSVEEQDTQYF
TGCAGCGTTGAAGAACAAGATACGCAGTATTTT
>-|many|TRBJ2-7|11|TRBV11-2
CASSLDFEQYF
TGTGCCAGCAGCTTAGATTTCGAGCAGTACTTC
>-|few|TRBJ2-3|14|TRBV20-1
CSASSGQLTDTQYF
TGCAGTGCTAGCTCAGGACAGCTCACAGATACGCAGTATTTT
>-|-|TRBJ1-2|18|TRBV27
CASSFGGQRLVHGNGYTF
TGTGCCAGCAGTTTCGGTGGACAGCGTCTTGTTCACGGTAATGGCTACACCTTC
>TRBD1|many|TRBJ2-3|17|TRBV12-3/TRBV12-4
CASRPTTGGLRADTQYF
TGTGCCAGCAGACCCACAACAGGGGGCCTTAGGGCAGATACGCAGTATTTT
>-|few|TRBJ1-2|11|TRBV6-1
CATLRDYGYTF
TGTGCCACCCTACGAGACTATGGCTACACCTTC
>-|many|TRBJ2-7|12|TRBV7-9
CASSLGGSEQYF
TGTGCCAGCAGTTTGGGCGGTTCCGAGCAGTACTTC
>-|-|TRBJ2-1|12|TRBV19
CASGTAGNEQFF
TGTGCCAGCGGGACGGCGGGCAATGAGCAGTTCTTC
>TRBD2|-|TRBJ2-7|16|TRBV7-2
CASSLYPTMGGDEQYF
TGTGCCAGCAGCTTATACCCGACAATGGGGGGGGACGAGCAGTACTTC
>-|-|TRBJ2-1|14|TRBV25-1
CASSDKASGLKQFF
TGTGCCAGCAGTGATAAGGCTTCGGGACTGAAGCAGTTCTTC
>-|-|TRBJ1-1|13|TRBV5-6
CASHGTLNTEAFF
TGTGCTTCCCACGGGACCCTGAACACTGAAGCTTTCTTT
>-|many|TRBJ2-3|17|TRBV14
CASSHAFGRTSTDTQYF
TGTGCCAGCAGCCATGCGTTCGGAAGGACTAGCACAGATACGCAGTATTTT
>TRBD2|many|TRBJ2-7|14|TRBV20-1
CSALSGRAWGEQYF
TGCAGTGCCCTATCCGGGAGGGCGTGGGGCGAGCAGTACTTC
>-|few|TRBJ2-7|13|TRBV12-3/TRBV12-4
CASSLGVMDEQYF
TGTGCCAGCAGTTTGGGGGTTATGGACGAGCAGTACTTC
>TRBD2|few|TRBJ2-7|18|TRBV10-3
CAISGGTSGGNYTYEQYF
TGTGCCATCAGTGGAGGGACTAGCGGGGGGAACTATACCTACGAGCAGTACTTC
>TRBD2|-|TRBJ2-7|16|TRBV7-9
CASTPQREGFSYEQYF
TGTGCCAGCACCCCCCAGCGGGAGGGCTTCTCCTACGAGCAGTACTTC
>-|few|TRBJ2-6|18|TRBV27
CATPPRTGTYSGANVLTF
TGTGCCACCCCACCGAGGACGGGGACTTACTCTGGGGCCAACGTCCTGACTTTC
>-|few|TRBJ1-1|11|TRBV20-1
CSAPPQVEAFF
TGCAGTGCTCCCCCGCAGGTTGAAGCTTTCTTT
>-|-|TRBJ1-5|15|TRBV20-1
CSARDPNRGNQPQHF
TGCAGTGCTAGAGATCCCAACAGGGGCAATCAGCCCCAGCATTTT
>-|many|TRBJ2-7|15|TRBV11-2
CASSSTQDRTFEQYF
TGTGCCAGCAGCTCCACACAGGATAGAACCTTCGAGCAGTACTTC
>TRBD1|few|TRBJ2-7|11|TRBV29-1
CSERQGYEQYF
TGCAGCGAACGACAGGGCTACGAGCAGTACTTC
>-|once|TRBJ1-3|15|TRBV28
CANSFDTSSGNTIYF
TGTGCCAACAGTTTTGACACGAGCTCTGGAAACACCATATATTTT
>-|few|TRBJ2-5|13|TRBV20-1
CSAEGGVGETQYF
TGCAGTGCTGAGGGGGGCGTTGGGGAGACCCAGTACTTC
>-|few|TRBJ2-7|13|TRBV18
CASSPDRSGDQYF
TGTGCCAGCTCGCCCGACAGGTCTGGAGATCAGTACTTC
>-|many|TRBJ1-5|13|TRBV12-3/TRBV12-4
CASREGQNQPQHF
TGTGCCAGCAGGGAGGGGCAAAATCAGCCCCAGCATTTT
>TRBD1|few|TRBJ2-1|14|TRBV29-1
CSVRDRGRLNEQFF
TGCAGCGTCAGGGACAGGGGGCGCCTCAATGAGCAGTTCTTC
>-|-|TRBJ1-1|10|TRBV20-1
CSAGSTEAFF
TGCAGTGCAGGGAGTACTGAAGCTTTCTTT
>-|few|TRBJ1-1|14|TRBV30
CAWAPMGANTEAFF
TGTGCCTGGGCACCCATGGGGGCGAACACTGAAGCTTTCTTT
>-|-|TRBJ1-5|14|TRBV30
CAWSVGPQNQPQHF
TGTGCCTGGAGTGTAGGGCCCCAAAATCAGCCCCAGCATTTT
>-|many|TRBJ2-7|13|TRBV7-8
CASSPGQLFEQYF
TGTGCCAGCAGCCCCGGTCAATTGTTCGAGCAGTACTTC
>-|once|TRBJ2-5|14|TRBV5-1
CASRVPGGFETQYF
TGCGCCAGCAGGGTACCCGGGGGCTTTGAGACCCAGTACTTC
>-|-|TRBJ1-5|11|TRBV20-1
CSASTLGAQHF
TGCAGTGCTAGTACTTTGGGAGCCCAGCATTTT
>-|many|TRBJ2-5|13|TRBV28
CASSFAHLGTQYF
TGTGCCAGCAGTTTTGCCCATCTTGGGACCCAGTACTTC
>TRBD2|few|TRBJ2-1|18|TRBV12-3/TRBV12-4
CASSAPGTSGRGYNEQFF
TGTGCCAGCAGTGCCCCCGGGACTAGCGGGAGGGGATACAATGAGCAGTTCTTC
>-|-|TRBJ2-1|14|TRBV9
CASSVGPPVGEQFF
TGTGCCAGCAGCGTAGGCCCTCCGGTTGGTGAGCAGTTCTTC
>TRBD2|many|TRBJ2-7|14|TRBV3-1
CASSQLAGAREQYF
TGTGCCAGCAGCCAGCTAGCGGGAGCGCGGGAGCAGTACTTC
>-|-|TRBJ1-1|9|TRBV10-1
CASPKGAFF
TGCGCCAGCCCCAAGGGAGCTTTCTTT